The T cell receptor beta chain described here comes from a study of cytomegalovirus exposure and HLA in healthy donors. Study summary: The same platform was used for the roughly 120 validation repertoires as for the 666 first-cohort repertoires, as reported in a later analysis.

Germline-derived CDR1 and CDR2 are SGDLS and YYNGEE. The CDR3 covers 15 residues. The J segment lost 3 bases and the V segment lost 6 bases, leaving 9 bases of the junction unmatched. General observations from the study: The classifier, whose performance was assessed in both the original and validation cohorts, reportedly diagnosed cytomegalovirus status with high specificity and sensitivity. In vitro confirmation showed a few CMV-associated chains to be CMV antigen specific. The tendency of first-cohort TCR clusters to co-occur in the 120 or so validation repertoires was identified by a subsequent analysis.

The repertoire was sequenced with immunoSEQ multiplex PCR; TCRdb's copy has only in-frame clones and lacks some. The data contain about 98,000 clones, around 88% of them singletons. Remarks on this clone: Its antigen is undetermined.

The chain is built from TRBV9 and TRBJ1-2, with 9 bases matching TRBD1. This receptor was obtained from a young woman in good health and CMV-seronegative. Sequenced: PBMCs. CDR3 sequence (DNA): TGTGCCAGCACCCCAAGACAGGGGGTATACTATGGCTACACCTTC. Its translation: CASTPRQGVYYGYTF.